This T cell receptor (beta chain) is from a study of T cells after yellow fever vaccination. CDR1 KGHSH and CDR2 LQKENI come from the germline V gene. The CDR3 extends over 14 amino acids. Trimming took off 2 bases at V and 12 bases at J, with 14 bases between the two ends. This clonotype has just a few counts. In making TCR cDNA, 5'RACE template switching added a universal primer site and UMIs to it. TCRdb reanalysed the 5' RACE reads using MiXCR and keeps one entry per CDR3 protein. The sample carries 200,000 to 300,000 distinct CDR3 sequences, approximately 13% recorded once. This chain connects TRBV18 to TRBJ1-6, with D possibly being TRBD1 (5 bases). This TCR was sampled from a young man who received the YFV17D yellow fever vaccine. This specimen consisted of CD4+ T cells sorted from PBMCs, obtained 45 days after the yellow fever booster vaccination. CDR3 loop: CASSPLQGERPLHF. The CDR3 coding sequence is TGTGCCAGCTCACCATTGCAGGGAGAGAGACCCCTCCACTTT.